This T cell receptor beta chain was recovered during a study of T-cell memory formation after mild COVID-19 (dated by TCRdb to the early 2020s). At the level of the whole study: TCR sequence clusters from the two donors were largely donor specific. The cohort comprised two young, previously healthy adult volunteers, one female and one male. In a couple of donors, T-cell clones that expanded and contracted after mild COVID-19 were tracked by sequencing TCRalpha and TCRbeta repertoires over time. On the study overall, not on this receptor specifically: Some responding clones were found in pre-infection memory, which suggests that pre-existing cross-reactive memory T cells took part in the SARS-CoV-2 response. The second-wave clones that peaked on day 37 were not confirmed to be SARS-CoV-2 specific. Balanced CD4/CD8 phenotypes were observed for clones contracting from day 15 to 85, whereas a bias towards CD4+ was observed for a second wave of clones expanding from day 15 to 37. The study covered only a couple of mild cases, and larger cohorts including severe cases with pre-infection samples were considered necessary. Contracting CD4+ clones appeared mostly in the CM and EM memory subsets, whereas CD8+ clones were enriched in EMRA.

These reads were obtained on an Illumina NovaSeq 6000. TCRalpha and TCRbeta cDNA libraries were built by 5'RACE with constant-segment primers, adding sample barcodes and unique molecular identifiers. Trizol reagent was used to extract RNA from every sample. Amplification of the libraries took two PCR steps, and the second step added a second sample barcode plus Illumina TruSeq adapters. Sequencing of libraries was performed on an Illumina NovaSeq with 2 x 150 bp paired-end reads. The paper's data handling went like this. Reads were demultiplexed and collapsed into UMI-guided consensus sequences with migec v1.2.7. Using mixcr v2.1.11, UMI consensuses were aligned to TRA and TRB V and J templates and then assembled into clonotypes. Expanded or contracted clonotypes were those called significant by both edgeR and NoisET, with noise models trained on biological replicates. For edgeR calls, the thresholds were a false discovery rate-adjusted p below 0.01 and a log2 fold-change of 1. As an exploratory analysis of dynamics, max-normalized trajectories of the 1000 most abundant clonotypes were examined with PCA combined with hierarchical clustering. Separately sequenced CD4+ and CD8+ repertoires were used to assign the CD4 or CD8 phenotype of responding clones. TCRdb reworked the public reads: Q25 trimming with fastp, MiXCR clone assembly, productive beta chains retained. Every entry covers one CDR3 protein and lists the most common genes and DNA from its rows. TCRdb, rather than the study authors, made the V and J calls. Present in this sample are hundreds of thousands of distinct CDR3 sequences, roughly 8% of which were seen just once. The ten top clones hold approximately 22% of the sample.

Turning to this clonotype: The target of this receptor is not known. It has no much larger one-base neighbor in the sample; base qualities were not kept.

Ficoll-Paque density gradient centrifugation was the method used to isolate PBMCs. CDR3 length: 11 amino acids, cysteine to phenylalanine. The only DNA kept is the CDR3, 33 bases in frame from the first base. A distance of 8 bases separates the germline ends of V and J, which lose 4 bases and 7 bases respectively. In the germline V gene, CDR1 corresponds to MNHEY and CDR2 to SVGAGI. The receptor was derived from a man between 18 and 35 years old who had mild COVID-19 (a few samples of this study predate the infection). The sample titles of this study are shuffled in the database, so cell type and time point are left out; the donor was told from shared clones. Sequencing used PBMCs or a T cell subset sorted from them (not recorded which). Here the chain combines TRBV6-5 and TRBJ2-7; no D gene is confidently identified. The nucleotide sequence is given as TGTGCCAGCAGTTGGGGTGAAGAGCAGTACTTC. It translates to CASSWGEEQYF.